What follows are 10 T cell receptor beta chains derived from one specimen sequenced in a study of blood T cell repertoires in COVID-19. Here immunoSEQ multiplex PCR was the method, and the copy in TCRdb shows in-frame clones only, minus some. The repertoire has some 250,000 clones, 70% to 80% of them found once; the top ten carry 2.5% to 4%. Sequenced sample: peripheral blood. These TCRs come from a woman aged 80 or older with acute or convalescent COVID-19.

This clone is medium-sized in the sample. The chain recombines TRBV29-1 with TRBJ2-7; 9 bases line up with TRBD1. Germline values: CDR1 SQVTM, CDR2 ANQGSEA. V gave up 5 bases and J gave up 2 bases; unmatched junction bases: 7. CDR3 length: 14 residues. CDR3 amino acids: CSVRPGQGTYEQYF. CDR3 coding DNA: TGCAGCGTTCGCCCGGGACAGGGAACCTACGAGCAGTACTTC.

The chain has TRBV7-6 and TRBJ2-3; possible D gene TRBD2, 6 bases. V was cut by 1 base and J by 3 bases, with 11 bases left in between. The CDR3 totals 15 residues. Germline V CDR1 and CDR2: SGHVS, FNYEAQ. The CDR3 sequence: CASSLEGLPTDTQYF. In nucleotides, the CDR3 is TGTGCCAGCAGCTTAGAAGGACTACCAACAGATACGCAGTATTTT. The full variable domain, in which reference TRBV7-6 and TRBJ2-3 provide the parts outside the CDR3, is GAGVSQSPRYKVTKRGQDVALRCDPISGHVSLYWYRQALGQGPEFLTYFNYEAQQDKSGLPNDRFSAERPEGSISTLTIQRTEQRDSAMYRCASSLEGLPTDTQYFGPGTRLTVL.

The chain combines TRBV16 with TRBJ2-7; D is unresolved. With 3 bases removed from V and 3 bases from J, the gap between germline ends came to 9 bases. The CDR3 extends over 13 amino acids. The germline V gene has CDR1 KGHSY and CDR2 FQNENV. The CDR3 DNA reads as TGTGCCAGCAGCCATCCGGTTCTCTACGAGCAGTACTTC. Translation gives CASSHPVLYEQYF.

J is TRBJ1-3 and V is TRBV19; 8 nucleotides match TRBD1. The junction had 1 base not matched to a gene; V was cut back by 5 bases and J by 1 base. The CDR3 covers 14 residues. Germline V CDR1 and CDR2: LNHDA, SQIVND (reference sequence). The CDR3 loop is CASSWTGSGNTIYF. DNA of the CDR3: TGTGCCAGTAGTTGGACAGGGTCTGGAAACACCATATATTTT.

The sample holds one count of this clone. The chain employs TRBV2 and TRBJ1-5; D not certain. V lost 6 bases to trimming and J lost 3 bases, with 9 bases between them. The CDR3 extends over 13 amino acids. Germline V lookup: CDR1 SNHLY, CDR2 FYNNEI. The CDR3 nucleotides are TGTGCCAGCAGCTCGGGTCCCAATCAGCCCCAGCATTTT. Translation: CASSSGPNQPQHF.

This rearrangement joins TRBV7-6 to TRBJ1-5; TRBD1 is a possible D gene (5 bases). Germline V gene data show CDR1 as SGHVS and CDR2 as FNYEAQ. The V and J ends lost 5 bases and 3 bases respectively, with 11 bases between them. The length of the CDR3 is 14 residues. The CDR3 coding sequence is TGTGCCAGCAGCCAGGACACATACAATCAGCCCCAGCATTTT. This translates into CASSQDTYNQPQHF.

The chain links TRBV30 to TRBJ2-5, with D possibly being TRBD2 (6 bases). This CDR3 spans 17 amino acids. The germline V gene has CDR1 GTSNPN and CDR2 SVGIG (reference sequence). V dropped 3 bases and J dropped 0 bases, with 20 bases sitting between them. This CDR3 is CAWSGDSLTMYQETQYF. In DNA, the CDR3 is TGTGCCTGGAGCGGGGACTCCCTCACAATGTACCAAGAGACCCAGTACTTC.

For the CDR3, the DNA is TGTGCCTGGAGTATCAGGGGAGCTACTGAAGCTTTCTTT. Encoded protein: CAWSIRGATEAFF. V and J are TRBV30 and TRBJ1-1, with D possibly matching TRBD1 (6 bases). CDR1 and CDR2 from the germline V gene are GTSNPN and SVGIG (reference sequence). The CDR3 covers 13 residues. The germline V and J ends were trimmed by 2 bases and 5 bases, with 12 bases remaining between them.

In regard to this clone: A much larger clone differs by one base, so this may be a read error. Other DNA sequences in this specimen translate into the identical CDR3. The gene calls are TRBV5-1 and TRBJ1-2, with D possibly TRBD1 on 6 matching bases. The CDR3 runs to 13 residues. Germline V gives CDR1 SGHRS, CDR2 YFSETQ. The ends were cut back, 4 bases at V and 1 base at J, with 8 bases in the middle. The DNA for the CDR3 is TGCGCCAGCAGCCTGGACAGTAACTATGGCTACACCTTC. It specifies CASSLDSNYGYTF. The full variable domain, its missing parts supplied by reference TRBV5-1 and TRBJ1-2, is KAGVTQTPRYLIKTRGQQVTLSCSPISGHRSVSWYQQTPGQGLQFLFEYFSETQRNKGNFPGRFSGRQFSNSRSEMNVSTLELGDSALYLCASSLDSNYGYTFGSGTRLTVV.

CDR3 in amino acids: CASRARETQYF. The CDR3, as DNA: TGTGCCAGCAGGGCACGCGAGACCCAGTACTTC. The rearrangement joins TRBV2 to TRBJ2-5; D call uncertain. Germline loops: CDR1 SNHLY, CDR2 FYNNEI. The CDR3 consists of 11 residues. Trimming removed 6 bases at V and 5 bases at J, with 7 bases between.